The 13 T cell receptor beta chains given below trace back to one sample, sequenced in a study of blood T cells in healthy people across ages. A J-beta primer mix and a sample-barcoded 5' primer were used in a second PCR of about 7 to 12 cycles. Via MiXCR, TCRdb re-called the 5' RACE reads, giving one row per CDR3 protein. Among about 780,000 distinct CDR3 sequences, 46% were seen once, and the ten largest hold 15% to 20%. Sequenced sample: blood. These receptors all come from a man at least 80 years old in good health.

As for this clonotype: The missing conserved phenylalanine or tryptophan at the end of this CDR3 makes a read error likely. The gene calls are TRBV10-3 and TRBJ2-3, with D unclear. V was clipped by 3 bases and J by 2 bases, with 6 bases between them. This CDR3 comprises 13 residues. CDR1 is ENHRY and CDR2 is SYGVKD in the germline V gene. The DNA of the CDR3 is TGTGCCATCAGTGACAGTTCCACAGATACGCAGTATCTT. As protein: CAISDSSTDTQYL.

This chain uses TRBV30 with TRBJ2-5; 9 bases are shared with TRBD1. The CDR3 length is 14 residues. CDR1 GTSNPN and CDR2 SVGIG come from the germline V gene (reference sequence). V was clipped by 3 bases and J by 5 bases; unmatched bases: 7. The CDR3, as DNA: TGTGCCTGGAGCGAAGGGACAGGGACTGAGACCCAGTACTTC. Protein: CAWSEGTGTETQYF.

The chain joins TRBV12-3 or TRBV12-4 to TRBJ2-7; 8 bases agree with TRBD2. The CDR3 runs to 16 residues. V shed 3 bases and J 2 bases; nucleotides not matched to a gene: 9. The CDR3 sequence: CASSLRLAGNPYEQYF. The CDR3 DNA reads TGTGCCAGCAGTTTGAGGTTAGCGGGGAACCCCTACGAGCAGTACTTC.

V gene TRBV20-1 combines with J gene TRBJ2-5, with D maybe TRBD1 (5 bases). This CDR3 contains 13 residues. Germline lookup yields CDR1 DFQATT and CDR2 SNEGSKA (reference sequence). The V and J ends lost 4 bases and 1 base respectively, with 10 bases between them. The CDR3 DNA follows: TGCAGTGCTAACGGACATGTCCAAGAGACCCAGTACTTC. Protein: CSANGHVQETQYF.

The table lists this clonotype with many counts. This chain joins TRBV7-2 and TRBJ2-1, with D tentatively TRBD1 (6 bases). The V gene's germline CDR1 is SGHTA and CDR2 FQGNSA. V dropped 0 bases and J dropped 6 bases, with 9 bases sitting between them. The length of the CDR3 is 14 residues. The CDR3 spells CASSLAIQGNEQFF. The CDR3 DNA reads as TGTGCCAGCAGCTTAGCGATACAGGGCAATGAGCAGTTCTTC.

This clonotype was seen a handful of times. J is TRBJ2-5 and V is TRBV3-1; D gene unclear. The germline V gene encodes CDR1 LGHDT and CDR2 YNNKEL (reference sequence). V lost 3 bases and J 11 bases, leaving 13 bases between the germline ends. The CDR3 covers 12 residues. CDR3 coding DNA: TGTGCCAGCAGCCACCCACCCCGCGTTCAGTACTTC. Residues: CASSHPPRVQYF.

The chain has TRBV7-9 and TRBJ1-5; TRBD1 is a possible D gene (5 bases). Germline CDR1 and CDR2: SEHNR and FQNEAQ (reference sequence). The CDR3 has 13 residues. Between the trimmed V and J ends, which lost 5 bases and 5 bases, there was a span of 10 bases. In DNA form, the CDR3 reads TGTGCCAGCAGCATTGGGGCCCATCAGCCCCAGCATTTT. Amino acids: CASSIGAHQPQHF.

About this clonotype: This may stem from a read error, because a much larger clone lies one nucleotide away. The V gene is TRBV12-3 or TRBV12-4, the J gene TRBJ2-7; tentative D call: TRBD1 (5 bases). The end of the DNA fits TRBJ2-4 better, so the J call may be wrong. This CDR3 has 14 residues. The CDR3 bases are TGTGCCAACAGTTTAAGACAGTTAGTTGACATTCAGTACTTC. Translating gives CANSLRQLVDIQYF.

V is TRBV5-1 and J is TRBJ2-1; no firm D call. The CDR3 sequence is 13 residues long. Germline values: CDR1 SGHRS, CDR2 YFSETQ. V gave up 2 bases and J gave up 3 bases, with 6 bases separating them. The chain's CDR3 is CASSLQLYNEQFF. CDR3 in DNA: TGCGCCAGCAGCTTACAGCTCTACAATGAGCAGTTCTTC.

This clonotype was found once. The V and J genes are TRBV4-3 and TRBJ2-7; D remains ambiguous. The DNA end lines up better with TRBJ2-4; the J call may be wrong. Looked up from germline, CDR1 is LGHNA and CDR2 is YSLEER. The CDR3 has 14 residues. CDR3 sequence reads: CASSQDWTKNIQYF. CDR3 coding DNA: TGCGCCAGCAGCCAAGATTGGACCAAAAACATTCAGTACTTC.

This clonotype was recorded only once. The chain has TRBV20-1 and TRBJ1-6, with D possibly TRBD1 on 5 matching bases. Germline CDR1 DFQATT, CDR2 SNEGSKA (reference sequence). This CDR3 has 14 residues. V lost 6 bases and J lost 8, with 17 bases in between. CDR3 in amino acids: CSATGRGVDSPLHF. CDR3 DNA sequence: TGCAGTGCCACCGGCCGGGGGGTAGATTCACCCCTCCACTTT.

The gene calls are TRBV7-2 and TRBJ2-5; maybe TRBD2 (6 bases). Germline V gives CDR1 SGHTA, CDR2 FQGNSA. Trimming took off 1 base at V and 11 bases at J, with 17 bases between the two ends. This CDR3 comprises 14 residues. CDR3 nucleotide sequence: TGTGCCAGCAGCTTAGGGTACGGTACGGGGGAGCAGTACTTC. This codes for CASSLGYGTGEQYF.

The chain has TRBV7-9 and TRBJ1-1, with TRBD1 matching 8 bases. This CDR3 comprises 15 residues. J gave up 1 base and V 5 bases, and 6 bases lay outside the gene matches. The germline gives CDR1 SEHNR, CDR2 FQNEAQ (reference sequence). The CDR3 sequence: CASSNQGAGNTEAFF. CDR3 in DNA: TGTGCCAGCAGCAACCAGGGGGCGGGGAACACTGAAGCTTTCTTT.